The T cell receptor (beta chain) described here comes from a study of read filtering for tumor transcriptome and immune sequencing. Turning to the study itself: The cohort had over 16 men and over twelve women aged roughly 40 to 90, mean roughly 66 years. Eight or nine patients were R-ISS I, around 15 were R-ISS II, roughly 7 were R-ISS III. DNase treatment preceded whole-transcriptome library preparation. Whole-study results and caveats: Compared with RNA-seq, IR-seq gave much higher clonotype depth and reliability.

This library used roughly 400 ng RNA and molecular barcoded adaptors spanning alpha/delta and beta/gamma chains. TCRdb analysed the reads with MiXCR anew, one entry per CDR3 protein. The table has 46,000 or so distinct CDR3 sequences, 15% to 20% seen once. Relative to its sample, this clonotype is medium-sized. The antigen remains undetermined. V lost 4 bases and J lost 3, with 19 bases in between. The CDR3 contains 16 residues. In germline, CDR1 is SQVTM, CDR2 ANQGSEA. This TCR derives from a donor aged 40 or over with multiple myeloma. The sequencing sample was made of a population of CD138-negative cells sorted from bone marrow. This rearrangement joins TRBV29-1 to TRBJ2-1, with TRBD2 as a possible D gene (6 bases). The chain's CDR3 is CSVVREPRGSYNEQFF. DNA for the CDR3: TGCAGCGTTGTGCGGGAACCCCGAGGGAGCTACAATGAGCAGTTCTTC.